Described below is a single T cell receptor beta chain sequence and its context. This entry comes from a study of blood T cell repertoires in COVID-19. The wider study: Sites in the United States, Italy and Spain provided acute and convalescent COVID-19 samples. The analysed material was cDNA or gDNA that came from T cells, B-cell-depleted T cells, or PBMCs.

In the authors' workflow: Amplified reference gene primers provided the basis for estimating nucleated cell counts. Produced via immunoSEQ multiplex PCR; TCRdb's table is partial and in-frame only. D and trimming come from the DNA, and the V and J calls and clone size come from that table. The sample has approximately 100,000 clones; roughly nine tenths are singletons. Germline V gene data show CDR1 as LNHDA and CDR2 as SQIVND (reference sequence). The CDR3 covers 15 residues. Unmatched junction bases numbered 6, after V lost 1 base and J lost 4 bases. The receptor was isolated from a woman aged 80 or older with acute or convalescent COVID-19. Input material: peripheral blood. The chain has TRBV19 and TRBJ1-1; 7 nucleotides agree with TRBD1. The CDR3 sequence: CASSIVSQGGTEAFF. The CDR3 DNA follows: TGTGCCAGTAGTATAGTATCCCAGGGGGGCACTGAAGCTTTCTTT.